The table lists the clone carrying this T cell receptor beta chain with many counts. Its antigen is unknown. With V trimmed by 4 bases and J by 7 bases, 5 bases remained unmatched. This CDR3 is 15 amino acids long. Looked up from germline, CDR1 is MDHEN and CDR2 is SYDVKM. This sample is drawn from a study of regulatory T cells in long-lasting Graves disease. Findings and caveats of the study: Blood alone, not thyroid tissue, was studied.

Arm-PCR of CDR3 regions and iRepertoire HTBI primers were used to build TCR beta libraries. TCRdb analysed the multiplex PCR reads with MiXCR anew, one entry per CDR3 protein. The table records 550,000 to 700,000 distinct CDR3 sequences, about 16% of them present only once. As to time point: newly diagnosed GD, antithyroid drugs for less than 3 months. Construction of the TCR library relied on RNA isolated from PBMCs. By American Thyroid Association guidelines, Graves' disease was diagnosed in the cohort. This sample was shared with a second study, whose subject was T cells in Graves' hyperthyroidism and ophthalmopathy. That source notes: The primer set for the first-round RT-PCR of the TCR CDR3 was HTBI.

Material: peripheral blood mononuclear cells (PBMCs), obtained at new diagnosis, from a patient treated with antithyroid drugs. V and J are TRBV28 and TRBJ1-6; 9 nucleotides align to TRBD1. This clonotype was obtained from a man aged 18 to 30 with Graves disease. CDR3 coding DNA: TGTGCCAGCAGTTCCGGGACAGGGCTAAATTCACCCCTCCACTTT. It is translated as CASSSGTGLNSPLHF.